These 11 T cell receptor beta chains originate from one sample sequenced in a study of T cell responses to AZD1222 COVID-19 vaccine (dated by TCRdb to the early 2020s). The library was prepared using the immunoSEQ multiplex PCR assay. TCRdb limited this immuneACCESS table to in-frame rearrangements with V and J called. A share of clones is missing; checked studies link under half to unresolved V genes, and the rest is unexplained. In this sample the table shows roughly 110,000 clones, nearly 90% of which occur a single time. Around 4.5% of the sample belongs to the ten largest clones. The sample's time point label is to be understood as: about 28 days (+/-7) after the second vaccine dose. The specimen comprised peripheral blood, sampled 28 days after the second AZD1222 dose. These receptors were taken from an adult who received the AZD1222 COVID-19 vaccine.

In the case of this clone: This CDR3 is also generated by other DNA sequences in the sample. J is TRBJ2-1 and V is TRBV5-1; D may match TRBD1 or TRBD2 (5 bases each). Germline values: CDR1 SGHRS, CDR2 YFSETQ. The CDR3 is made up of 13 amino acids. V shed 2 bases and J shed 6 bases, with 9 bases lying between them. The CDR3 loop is CASSLGTGNEQFF. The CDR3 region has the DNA TGCGCCAGCAGCTTAGGGACCGGCAATGAGCAGTTCTTC.

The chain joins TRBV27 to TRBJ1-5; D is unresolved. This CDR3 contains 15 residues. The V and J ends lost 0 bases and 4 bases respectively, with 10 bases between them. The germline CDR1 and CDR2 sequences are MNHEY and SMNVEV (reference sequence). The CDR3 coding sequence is TGTGCCAGCAGTTTATCGATACTGGGGAATCAGCCCCAGCATTTT. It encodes CASSLSILGNQPQHF.

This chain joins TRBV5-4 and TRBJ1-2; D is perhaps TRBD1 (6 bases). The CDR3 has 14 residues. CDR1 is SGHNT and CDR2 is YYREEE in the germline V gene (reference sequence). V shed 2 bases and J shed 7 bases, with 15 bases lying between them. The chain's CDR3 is CASSFDRQRGGYTF. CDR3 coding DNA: TGTGCCAGCAGCTTCGACAGGCAAAGGGGTGGCTACACCTTC.

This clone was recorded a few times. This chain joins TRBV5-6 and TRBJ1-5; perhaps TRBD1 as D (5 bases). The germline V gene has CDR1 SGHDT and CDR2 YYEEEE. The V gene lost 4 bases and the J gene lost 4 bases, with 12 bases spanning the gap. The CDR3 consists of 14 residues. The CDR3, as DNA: TGTGCCAGCAGCCCAGGGAGTGCAAATCAGCCCCAGCATTTT. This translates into CASSPGSANQPQHF. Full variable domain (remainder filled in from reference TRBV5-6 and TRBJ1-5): DAGVTQSPTHLIKTRGQQVTLRCSPKSGHDTVSWYQQALGQGPQFIFQYYEEEERQRGNFPDRFSGHQFPNYSSELNVNALLLGDSALYLCASSPGSANQPQHFGDGTRLSIL.

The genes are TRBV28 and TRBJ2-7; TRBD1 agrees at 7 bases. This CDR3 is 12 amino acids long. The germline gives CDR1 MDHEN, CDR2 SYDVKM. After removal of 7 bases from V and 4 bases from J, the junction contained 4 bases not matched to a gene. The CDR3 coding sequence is TGTGCCAGCACCACACAGGGGTACGAGCAGTACTTC. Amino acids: CASTTQGYEQYF. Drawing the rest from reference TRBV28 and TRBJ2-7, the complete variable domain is DVKVTQSSRYLVKRTGEKVFLECVQDMDHENMFWYRQDPGLGLRLIYFSYDVKMKEKGDIPEGYSVSREKKERFSLILESASTNQTSMYLCASTTQGYEQYFGPGTRLTVT.

CDR3 region: CASSARDRAEQFF. The CDR3 coding sequence is TGTGCCAGCAGTGCCCGGGACAGGGCTGAGCAGTTCTTC. V gene TRBV2 combines with J gene TRBJ2-1; 9 bases align to TRBD1. The CDR3 covers 13 residues. The germline V gene encodes CDR1 SNHLY and CDR2 FYNNEI. The ends lost 4 bases at V and 9 bases at J; junction bases unmatched: 4.

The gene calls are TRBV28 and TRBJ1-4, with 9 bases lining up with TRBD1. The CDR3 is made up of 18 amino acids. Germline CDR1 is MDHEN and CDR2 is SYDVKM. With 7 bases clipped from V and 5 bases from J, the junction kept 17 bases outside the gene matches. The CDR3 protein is CASTHLEPYRGLNEKLFF. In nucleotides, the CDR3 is TGTGCCAGCACTCATTTAGAGCCGTACAGGGGGCTGAATGAAAAACTGTTTTTT.

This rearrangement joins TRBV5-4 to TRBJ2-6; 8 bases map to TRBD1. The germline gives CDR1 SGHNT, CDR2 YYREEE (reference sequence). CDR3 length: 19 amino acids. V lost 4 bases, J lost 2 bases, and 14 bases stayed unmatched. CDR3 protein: CASSPGPPDRATGANVLTF. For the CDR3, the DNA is TGTGCCAGCAGCCCCGGACCACCGGACAGGGCGACTGGGGCCAACGTCCTGACTTTC.

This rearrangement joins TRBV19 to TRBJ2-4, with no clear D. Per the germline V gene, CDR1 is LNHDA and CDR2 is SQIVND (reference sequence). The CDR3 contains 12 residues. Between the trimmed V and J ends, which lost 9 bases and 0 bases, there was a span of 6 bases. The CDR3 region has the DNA TGTGCCAGCAGCGTAGCCAAAAACATTCAGTACTTC. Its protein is CASSVAKNIQYF. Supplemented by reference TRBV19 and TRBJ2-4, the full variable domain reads DGGITQSPKYLFRKEGQNVTLSCEQNLNHDAMYWYRQDPGQGLRLIYYSQIVNDFQKGDIAEGYSVSREKKESFPLTVTSAQKNPTAFYLCASSVAKNIQYFGAGTRLSVL.

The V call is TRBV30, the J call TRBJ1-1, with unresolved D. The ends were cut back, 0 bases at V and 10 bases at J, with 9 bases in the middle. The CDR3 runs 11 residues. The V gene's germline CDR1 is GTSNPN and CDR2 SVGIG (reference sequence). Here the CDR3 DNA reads TGTGCCTGGAGTGTACGGGGTAGAGCTTTCTTT. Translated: CAWSVRGRAFF.

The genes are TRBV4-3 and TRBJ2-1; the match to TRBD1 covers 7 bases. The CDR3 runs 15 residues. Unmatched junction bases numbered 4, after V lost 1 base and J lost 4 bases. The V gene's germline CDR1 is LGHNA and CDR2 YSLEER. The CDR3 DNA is TGCGCCAGCAGCCAAGCCGGGACAGATTACAATGAGCAGTTCTTC. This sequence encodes CASSQAGTDYNEQFF.